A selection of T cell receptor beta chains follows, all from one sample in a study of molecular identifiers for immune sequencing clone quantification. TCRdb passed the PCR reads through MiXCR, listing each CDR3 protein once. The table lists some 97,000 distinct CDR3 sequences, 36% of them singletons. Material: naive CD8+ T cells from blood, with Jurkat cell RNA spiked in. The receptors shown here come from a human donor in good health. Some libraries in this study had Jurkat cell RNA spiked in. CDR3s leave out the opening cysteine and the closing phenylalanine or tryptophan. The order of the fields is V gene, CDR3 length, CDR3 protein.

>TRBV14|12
ASSPWAGYYEQY
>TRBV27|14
ASSFRRRGGTGELF
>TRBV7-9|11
ASSLDGYNEQF
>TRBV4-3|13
ASSQDRTGGDEQY
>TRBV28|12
ASSTGTGADTQY
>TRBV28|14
ASSQTGSNSGNTIY
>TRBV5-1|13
ASSTGQPTHHEQF
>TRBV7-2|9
ASSLWYEQY
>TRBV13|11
ASSYPLVDEQF
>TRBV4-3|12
ASSHGLAGHAQY
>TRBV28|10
ASTDWNTEAF
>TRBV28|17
ASSWTTGPGQTNTGELF
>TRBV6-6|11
ASGGTKEEKLF
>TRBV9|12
ASSVFSESDEQY
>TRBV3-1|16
ASSQTSGRFPNTGELF
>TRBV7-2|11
ASSPGTTNEQF
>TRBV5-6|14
ASSIGLGNSYNEQF
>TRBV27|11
ASSPYQNNEQF
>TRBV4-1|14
ASSQVPGLAGDEQF
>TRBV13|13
ASSWGRGRSETKY
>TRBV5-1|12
ASSTGQLAYEQY
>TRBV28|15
ASSSTTPAPFNEKLF
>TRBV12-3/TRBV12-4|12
ASSRTAGYNEQF
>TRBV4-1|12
ASSQLRSTDTQY
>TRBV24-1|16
ATSGPSPDRTDTGELF
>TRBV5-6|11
ASSLYGSYEQY
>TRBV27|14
ASSLIPGPPSYEQY
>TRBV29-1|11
SVEPADTGELF
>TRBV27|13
ASSLSVPGGHEQY
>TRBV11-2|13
ASSPTSGNTGELF
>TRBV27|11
ASSLTSTDTQY
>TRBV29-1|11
SVEGGVGDTQY
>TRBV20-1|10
SAREGSPEAF
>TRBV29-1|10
SVGAGGNEQF
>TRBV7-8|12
ASNPGQTTDTQY
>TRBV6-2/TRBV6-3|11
ASNDHGGREQN
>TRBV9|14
ASSDSANPSSGELF
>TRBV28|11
ASSFISNQPQH
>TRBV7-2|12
ASSLPTGFTEAF
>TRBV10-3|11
AISYRTTDTQY
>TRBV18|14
ASSPPIRTTPWEQY
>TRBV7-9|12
ASSVSGEANGYT
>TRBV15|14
ATSPGQEAPNEKLF
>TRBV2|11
ARGQSSYNEQF
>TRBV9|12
ASSVAAGLGEQF
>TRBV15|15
ATSRWGTGGNTDTQY
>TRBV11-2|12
ASSIAAEGAGQY
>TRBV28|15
ASSDGQSSSYNSPLL
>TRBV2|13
ASSPWEREIDTQY
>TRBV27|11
ASSLTRGGEQY